The rows below give T cell receptor beta chains drawn from one sample of a study of Graves' ophthalmopathy and Graves' hyperthyroidism. TCRdb re-called the multiplex PCR reads with MiXCR, one entry per CDR3 protein. The sample records hundreds of thousands of distinct CDR3 sequences, about 38% being singletons. The sample consisted of peripheral blood. The receptors derive from an adult man with Graves' ophthalmopathy. Each CDR3 is given with its conserved first and last residue. D genes are given only for firm matches. Some rows have no size entry. The others give once, few or many, or a class for an expanded clone.

few | TRBJ2-7 | TRBV20-1 | TRBD1 | CSAHQIGGTGVYEQYF | TGCAGTGCTCACCAGATAGGGGGGACAGGGGTCTACGAGCAGTACTTC
- | TRBJ2-7 | TRBV7-2 | TRBD2 | CASSEGPAGEWFDEQYF | TGTGCCAGCAGCGAAGGTCCAGCGGGGGAGTGGTTCGACGAGCAGTACTTC
- | TRBJ2-6 | TRBV10-3 | TRBD1 | CAIRTGGLDTEAF | TGTGCCATCAGGACAGGGGGCCTGGATACTGAAGCTTTC
once | TRBJ1-4 | TRBV29-1 | TRBD1 | CSVVTGGDNEKLFF | TGCAGCGTTGTGACAGGGGGCGATAATGAAAAACTGTTTTTT
many | TRBJ1-6 | TRBV7-2 | TRBD1 | CASSLGAKTGFRSPLHF | TGTGCCAGCAGCTTAGGCGCTAAGACAGGGTTTAGGTCACCCCTCCACTTT
- | TRBJ2-7 | TRBV9 | TRBD2 | CASSPLEGGYEQYF | TGTGCCAGCTCACCCTTGGAGGGAGGGTACGAGCAGTACTTC
many | TRBJ1-4 | TRBV19 | - | CATLRRAIEKLFF | TGTGCCACCCTTCGGCGGGCTATTGAAAAACTGTTTTTT
- | TRBJ2-3 | TRBV14 | - | CASSSAGDTQYF | TGTGCCAGCAGCTCTGCCGGGGATACGCAGTATTTT
many | TRBJ2-5 | TRBV2 | - | CAAGGTQYF | TGTGCGGCCGGGGGAACCCAGTACTTC
- | TRBJ2-7 | TRBV12-3/TRBV12-4 | - | CASTTNSPSYEQYF | TGTGCCAGCACTACTAATTCCCCATCTTACGAGCAGTACTTC
many | TRBJ1-2 | TRBV15 | - | CATSRDRGGYTF | TGTGCCACCAGCAGAGATCGGGGGGGCTACACCTTC
- | TRBJ1-1 | TRBV2 | - | CASSQDAITDGNTEAFF | TGCGCCAGCAGCCAAGACGCTATTACAGACGGGAACACTGAAGCTTTCTTT
- | TRBJ2-5 | TRBV5-1 | - | CASSQDWGSNQPQYF | TGCGCCAGCAGCCAAGATTGGGGTAGCAATCAGCCCCAGTACTTC
many | TRBJ1-5 | TRBV20-1 | - | CSARDEGGVGGNQPQHF | TGCAGTGCTAGAGATGAGGGTGGAGTGGGAGGCAATCAGCCCCAGCATTTT
few | TRBJ2-7 | TRBV12-3/TRBV12-4 | TRBD2 | CASSKAGKGYEQYF | TGTGCCAGCAGTAAAGCGGGGAAAGGGTACGAGCAGTACTTC
- | TRBJ2-6 | TRBV12-3/TRBV12-4 | TRBD1 | CASSSPGTGRGANVLTF | TGTGCCAGCAGTTCCCCGGGGACAGGGAGAGGGGCCAACGTCCTGACTTTC
- | TRBJ2-7 | TRBV7-9 | - | CASKPRQGTYYEQYF | TGTGCCAGCAAACCAAGGCAGGGAACCTACTACGAGCAGTACTTC
many | TRBJ1-2 | TRBV10-3 | - | CAISESGYGYTF | TGTGCCATCAGTGAGTCCGGCTATGGCTACACCTTC
- | TRBJ1-6 | TRBV20-1 | - | CSASSASNSPLHF | TGCAGTGCCAGCAGCGCCAGTAATTCACCCCTCCACTTT
many | TRBJ1-6 | TRBV10-3 | - | CAISEDGGGSPLHF | TGTGCCATCAGTGAGGACGGGGGTGGTTCACCCCTCCACTTT